The sequence of this T cell receptor beta chain was determined in a study of CD8 T cells in ankylosing spondylitis. Study outcomes and limitations: Characteristic, it appeared, of ankylosing spondylitis blood was a TCR beta motif of 7 or 8 highly homologous variants. Disease-linked clones reportedly concentrated significantly in matched ankylosing spondylitis synovial fluid.

Making the TCR beta libraries involved quantitative 5'-RACE with molecular barcodes. TCRdb analysed the 5' RACE reads with MiXCR anew, one entry per CDR3 protein. Of more than 95,000 distinct CDR3 sequences listed, roughly 8.7% were seen once; the top ten hold nearly 10%. The germline V gene has CDR1 SGHNT and CDR2 YENEEA. The CDR3 spans 15 residues. V was cut by 0 bases and J by 4 bases, with 12 bases left in between. In its sample, this clonotype was seen many times. The antigen is undetermined. This rearrangement joins TRBV11-3 to TRBJ1-1; D perhaps matches TRBD1 (5 bases). The receptor comes from a male donor with ankylosing spondylitis or in good health (not recorded which). What was sequenced was blood, either unsorted or a sorted T cell fraction (not recorded which). In DNA, the CDR3 is TGTGCCAGCAGCTTAGATAACACAAGGGGCACTGAAGCTTTCTTT. Its translation is CASSLDNTRGTEAFF.